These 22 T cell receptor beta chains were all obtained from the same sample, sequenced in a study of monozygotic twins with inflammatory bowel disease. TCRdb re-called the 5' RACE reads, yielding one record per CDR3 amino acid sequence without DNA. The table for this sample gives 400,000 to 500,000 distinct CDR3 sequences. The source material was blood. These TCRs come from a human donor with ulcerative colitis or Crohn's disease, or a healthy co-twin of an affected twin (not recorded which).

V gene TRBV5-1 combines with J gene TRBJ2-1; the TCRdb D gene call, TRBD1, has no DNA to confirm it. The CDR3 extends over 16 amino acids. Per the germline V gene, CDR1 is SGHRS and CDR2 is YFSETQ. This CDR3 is CASSKGQVNNYNEQFF.

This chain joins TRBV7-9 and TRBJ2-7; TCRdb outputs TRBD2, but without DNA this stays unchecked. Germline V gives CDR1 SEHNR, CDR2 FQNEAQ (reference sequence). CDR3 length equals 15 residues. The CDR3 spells CASSLGQLGSYEQYF.

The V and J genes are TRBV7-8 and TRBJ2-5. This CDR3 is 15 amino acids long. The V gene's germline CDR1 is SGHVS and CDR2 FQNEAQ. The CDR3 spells CASSLNGRVQETQYF.

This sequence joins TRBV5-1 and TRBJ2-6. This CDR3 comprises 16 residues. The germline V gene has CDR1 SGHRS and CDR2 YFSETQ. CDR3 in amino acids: CASSLGLSSGANVLTF.

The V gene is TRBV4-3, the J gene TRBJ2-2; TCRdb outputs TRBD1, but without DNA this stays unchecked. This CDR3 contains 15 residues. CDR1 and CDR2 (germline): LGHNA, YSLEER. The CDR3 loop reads CASSQEGRGTGELFF.

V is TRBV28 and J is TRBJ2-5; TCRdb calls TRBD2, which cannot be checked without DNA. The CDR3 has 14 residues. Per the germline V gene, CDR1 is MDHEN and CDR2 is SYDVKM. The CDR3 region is CASRKAGGEETQYF.

This chain's CDR3 is CASSFRAGGGTDTQYF. J is TRBJ2-3 and V is TRBV5-4; without DNA, the TCRdb call of TRBD2 cannot be checked. Germline V lookup: CDR1 SGHNT, CDR2 YYREEE (reference sequence). This CDR3 is 16 amino acids long.

The CDR3 reads CASSPTTGSSYNEQFF. The chain uses TRBV5-6 and TRBJ2-1; the D call of TRBD1 rests on TCRdb alone, since no DNA is present to check it. The CDR3 is 16 amino acids. The germline gives CDR1 SGHDT, CDR2 YYEEEE.

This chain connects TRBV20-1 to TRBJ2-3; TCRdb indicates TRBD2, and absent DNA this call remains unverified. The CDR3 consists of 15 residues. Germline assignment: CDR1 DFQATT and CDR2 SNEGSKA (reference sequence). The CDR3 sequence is CSAHWTSGITDTQYF.

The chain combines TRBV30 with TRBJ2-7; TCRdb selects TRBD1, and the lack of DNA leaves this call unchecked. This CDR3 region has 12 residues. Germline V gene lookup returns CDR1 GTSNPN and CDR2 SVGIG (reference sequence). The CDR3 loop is CAWSRGPVEQYF.

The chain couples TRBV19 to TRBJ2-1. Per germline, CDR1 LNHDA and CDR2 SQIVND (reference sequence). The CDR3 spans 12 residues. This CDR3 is CASSKSLDEQFF.

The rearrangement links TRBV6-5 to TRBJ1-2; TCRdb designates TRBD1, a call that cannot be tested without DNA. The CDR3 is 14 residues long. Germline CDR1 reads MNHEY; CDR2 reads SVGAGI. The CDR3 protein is CASSYGTGRSGYTF.

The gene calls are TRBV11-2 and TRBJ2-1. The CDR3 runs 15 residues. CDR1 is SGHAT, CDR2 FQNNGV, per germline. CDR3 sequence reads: CASSLDVGQTNEQFF. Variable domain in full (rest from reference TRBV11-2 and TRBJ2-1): EAGVAQSPRYKIIEKRQSVAFWCNPISGHATLYWYQQILGQGPKLLIQFQNNGVVDDSQLPKDRFSAERLKGVDSTLKIQPAKLEDSAVYLCASSLDVGQTNEQFFGPGTRLTVL.

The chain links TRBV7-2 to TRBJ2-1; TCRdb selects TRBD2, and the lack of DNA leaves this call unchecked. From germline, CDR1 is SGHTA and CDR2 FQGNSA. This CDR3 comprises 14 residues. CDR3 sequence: CASSLGLASDEQFF.

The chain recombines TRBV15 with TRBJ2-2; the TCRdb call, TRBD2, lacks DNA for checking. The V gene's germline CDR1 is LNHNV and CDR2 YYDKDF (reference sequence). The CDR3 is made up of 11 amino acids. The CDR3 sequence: CATKRTGELFF.

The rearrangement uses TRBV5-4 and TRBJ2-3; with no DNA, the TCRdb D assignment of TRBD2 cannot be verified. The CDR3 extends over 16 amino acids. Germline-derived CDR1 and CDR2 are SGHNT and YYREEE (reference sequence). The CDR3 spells CASSLVGGASGTAQYF.

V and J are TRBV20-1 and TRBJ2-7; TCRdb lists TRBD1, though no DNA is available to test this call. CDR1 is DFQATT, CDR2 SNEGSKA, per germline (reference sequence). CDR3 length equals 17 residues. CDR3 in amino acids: CSARASSRGQGIYEQYF.

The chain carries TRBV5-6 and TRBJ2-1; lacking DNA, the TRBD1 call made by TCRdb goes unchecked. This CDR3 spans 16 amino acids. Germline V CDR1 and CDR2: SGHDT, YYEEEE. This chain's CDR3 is CASSLPRGTGGLEQFF.

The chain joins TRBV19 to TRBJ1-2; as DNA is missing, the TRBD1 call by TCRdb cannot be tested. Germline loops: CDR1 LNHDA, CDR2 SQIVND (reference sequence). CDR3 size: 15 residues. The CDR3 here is CASSIELGGVYGYTF.

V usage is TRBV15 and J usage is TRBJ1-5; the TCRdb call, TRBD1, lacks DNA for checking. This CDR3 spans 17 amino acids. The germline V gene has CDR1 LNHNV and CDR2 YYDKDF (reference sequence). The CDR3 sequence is CATSTTRGHYSNQPQHF.

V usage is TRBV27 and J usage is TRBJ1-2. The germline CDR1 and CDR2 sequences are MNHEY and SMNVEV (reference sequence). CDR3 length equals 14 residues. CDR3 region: CASSLRLGLDGYTF.

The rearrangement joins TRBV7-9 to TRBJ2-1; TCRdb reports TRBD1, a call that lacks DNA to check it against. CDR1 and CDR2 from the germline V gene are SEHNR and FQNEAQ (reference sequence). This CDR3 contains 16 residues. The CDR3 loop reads CASSLLSGWQGAEQFF. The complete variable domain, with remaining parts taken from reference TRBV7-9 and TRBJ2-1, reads DTGVSQNPRHKITKRGQNVTFRCDPISEHNRLYWYRQTLGQGPEFLTYFQNEAQLEKSRLLSDRFSAERPKGSFSTLEIQRTEQGDSAMYLCASSLLSGWQGAEQFFGPGTRLTVL.